Below are 6 T cell receptor beta chains sequenced from a single sample in a study of T-cell memory formation after mild COVID-19. A single record per CDR3 protein comes from TCRdb applying MiXCR to the 5' RACE reads. The table shows 200,000 to 250,000 distinct CDR3 sequences, with more than 8% occurring only once. Sequencing was done on a sample of PBMCs or a T cell subset sorted from them (not recorded which). These receptors were taken from a young man who had mild COVID-19 (a few samples of this study predate the infection). Cell type and time point are not known.

This clonotype was seen at least ten times. The chain joins TRBV29-1 to TRBJ2-1; D is possibly TRBD1 (6 bases). There are 14 residues in the CDR3. The V end lost 7 bases, the J end lost 3 bases, and 16 bases lay between the germline ends. The germline V gene encodes CDR1 SQVTM and CDR2 ANQGSEA. The CDR3 sequence: CSASTGFVYNEQFF. The CDR3 nucleotides read TGCAGCGCGAGTACAGGGTTTGTCTACAATGAGCAGTTCTTC.

On this clonotype: A read error may account for a junction end that differs from germline. The rearrangement uses TRBV12-3 or TRBV12-4 and TRBJ2-3; D possibly corresponds to TRBD1 (8 bases). CDR3 length equals 14 residues. CDR3: CASTRAGGTGTQYF. The CDR3 coding sequence is TGTGCCAGCACCCGTGCCGGGGGGACAGGTACGCAGTATTTT.

Only a few counts were recorded for this clonotype. The chain is built from TRBV7-2 and TRBJ1-5; D remains unclear. Germline loops: CDR1 SGHTA, CDR2 FQGNSA. This CDR3 is 14 amino acids long. Trimming stripped 1 base from V and 3 bases from J, with 7 bases between. The CDR3 bases are TGTGCCAGCAGCTTAGTTCTCATCAATCAGCCCCAGCATTTT. Its protein product is CASSLVLINQPQHF.

This clonotype was found many times. V gene TRBV9 combines with J gene TRBJ2-1; tentatively, D is TRBD1 (5 bases). V lost 0 bases and J lost 7, with 17 bases in between. The CDR3 is made up of 16 amino acids. Germline loops: CDR1 SGDLS, CDR2 YYNGEE. The CDR3 sequence: CASSVEQWQGINEQFF. The CDR3 DNA reads as TGTGCCAGCAGCGTAGAGCAGTGGCAGGGTATAAATGAGCAGTTCTTC.

The genes are TRBV18 and TRBJ2-7; the D gene is possibly TRBD1 (7 bases). The germline V and J ends were trimmed by 6 bases and 5 bases, with 14 bases remaining between them. Per the germline V gene, CDR1 is KGHSH and CDR2 is LQKENI. The CDR3 spans 13 residues. The CDR3 sequence: CASSQTGRNEQYV. CDR3 nucleotide sequence: TGTGCCAGCTCTCAGACAGGGAGGAACGAGCAGTACGTC.

Concerning this clonotype: A read error may be the cause here, since a much bigger clone is one base away. This chain uses TRBV10-1 with TRBJ2-5; tentatively, D is TRBD1 (5 bases). V lost 2 bases and J 2 bases, leaving 6 bases between the germline ends. CDR1 and CDR2 from the germline V gene are WNHNN and SYGVQD (reference sequence). There are 13 residues in the CDR3. The CDR3: CASSEGQQETQYF. CDR3 in DNA: TGCGCCAGCAGTGAGGGACAACAAGAGACCCAGTACTTC.